One and the same sample provided the 28 T cell receptor beta chains below, sequenced in a study of identical twins. MiXCR, applied by TCRdb to the 5' RACE reads, yields one record per CDR3 protein. The data contain about 890,000 distinct CDR3 sequences, 9% to 15% of them singletons. These data were also filed under a second study, of yellow fever vaccine responses in identical twins.

The sample consisted of PBMCs. All receptors come from a woman between 18 and 29 years old in good health.

The CDR3 region is CSARKPDREPYEQYV. The CDR3 bases are TGCAGTGCTAGAAAACCGGACAGGGAGCCCTACGAGCAGTACGTC. V usage is TRBV20-1 and J usage is TRBJ2-7, with 8 nucleotides matching TRBD1. Germline lookup yields CDR1 DFQATT and CDR2 SNEGSKA (reference sequence). V was pared by 2 bases and J by 2 bases, with 8 bases of the junction left unmatched. The CDR3 runs to 15 residues.

This clonotype was detected a few times. The chain carries TRBV12-3 or TRBV12-4 and TRBJ2-5; 7 nucleotides line up with TRBD1. Unmatched junction bases numbered 11, after V lost 7 bases and J lost 3 bases. The CDR3 runs 15 residues. CDR3 amino acids: CASILQGKGKETQYF. The CDR3, as DNA: TGTGCCAGCATCCTACAGGGGAAGGGAAAAGAGACCCAGTACTTC.

In its sample, this clonotype was seen a few times. The genes are TRBV25-1 and TRBJ2-3; TRBD1 might be the D (6 bases). Germline CDR1 and CDR2: MGHDK and SYGVNS. CDR3 length equals 16 residues. Trimming stripped 4 bases from V and 3 bases from J, with 17 bases between. The CDR3 reads CASSGRQDVSTDTQYF. The CDR3 DNA follows: TGTGCCAGCAGTGGGCGACAGGACGTTTCGACAGATACGCAGTATTTT.

J is TRBJ1-2 and V is TRBV7-8, with TRBD1 identical over 7 bases. V lost 5 bases, J lost 3 bases, and 9 bases stayed unmatched. CDR3 size: 15 residues. Germline V gene sequence: CDR1 SGHVS, CDR2 FQNEAQ. The CDR3 coding sequence is TGTGCCAGCAGCGGGGGCGACAGGGCGGACTATGGCTACACCTTC. Protein sequence: CASSGGDRADYGYTF.

This chain links TRBV16 with TRBJ2-1; D is unresolved. CDR3 length: 11 residues. Germline V lookup: CDR1 KGHSY, CDR2 FQNENV. The germline V and J ends were trimmed by 1 base and 8 bases, with 3 bases remaining between them. The CDR3, as DNA: TGTGCCAGCAGCCAATTCTATGAGCAGTTCTTC. This codes for CASSQFYEQFF.

This clonotype was seen a handful of times. The rearrangement joins TRBV20-1 to TRBJ1-6, with TRBD1 matching over 7 bases. The V gene end was trimmed by 0 bases and the J gene end by 9 bases; junction bases not matched to a gene: 5. The V gene's germline CDR1 is DFQATT and CDR2 SNEGSKA (reference sequence). The CDR3 runs 14 residues. The CDR3 DNA reads as TGCAGTGCTAGAGATACGTCAGGGGGTTCACCCCTCCACTTT. Protein product: CSARDTSGGSPLHF.

The V call is TRBV2, the J call TRBJ1-5; the match to TRBD1 covers 7 bases. The ends lost 7 bases at V and 4 bases at J; junction bases unmatched: 16. CDR1 and CDR2 (germline): SNHLY, FYNNEI. This CDR3 contains 17 residues. The CDR3 sequence: CASNGVRTGPFNQPQHF. CDR3 nucleotides: TGTGCCAGCAACGGAGTTCGGACAGGACCCTTTAATCAGCCCCAGCATTTT.

The V and J genes are TRBV6-1 and TRBJ1-5, with D maybe TRBD1 (5 bases). Trimming took off 6 bases at V and 0 bases at J, with 18 bases between the two ends. The CDR3 length is 17 residues. Germline CDR1 reads MNHNS; CDR2 reads SASEGT. The CDR3 DNA reads TGTGCCAGCAGCGGCTCAGGGTTGACCTATAGCAATCAGCCCCAGCATTTT. Its protein product is CASSGSGLTYSNQPQHF.

The rearrangement joins TRBV3-1 to TRBJ1-1; TRBD1 matches 9 bases. There are 16 residues in the CDR3. V lost 4 bases and J lost 4; bases outside the gene matches: 10. The germline V gene encodes CDR1 LGHDT and CDR2 YNNKEL (reference sequence). The CDR3 protein is CASSLPGQGGSTEAFF. The CDR3 DNA is TGTGCCAGCAGCCTACCGGGACAGGGTGGGAGCACTGAAGCTTTCTTT.

The rearrangement links TRBV6-1 to TRBJ1-5, with 9 bases that match TRBD1. V shed 6 bases, J shed 4 bases, and the junction held 10 bases outside the gene matches. Germline CDR1 is MNHNS and CDR2 is SASEGT. This CDR3 has 16 amino acids. DNA for the CDR3: TGTGCCAGCAGGAGGGACAGGGCGGGGGCTAATCAGCCCCAGCATTTT. Translation: CASRRDRAGANQPQHF.

The chain carries TRBV2 and TRBJ1-2, with D uncertain. In germline, CDR1 is SNHLY, CDR2 FYNNEI. CDR3 size: 12 residues. V was pared by 2 bases and J by 5 bases, with 6 bases between. CDR3: CASSENGYGYTF. The DNA for the CDR3 is TGTGCCAGCAGTGAAAATGGGTATGGCTACACCTTC.

This clonotype was seen just once. This may stem from a read error, because a much larger clone lies one nucleotide away. The chain has TRBV9 and TRBJ2-1; TRBD2 aligns across 9 bases. The CDR3 consists of 16 residues. Germline V gene lookup returns CDR1 SGDLS and CDR2 YYNGEE. CDR3 sequence reads: CAISVARLADNNEQFF. Written as DNA, the CDR3 is TGTGCCATCAGCGTAGCAAGACTAGCGGACAACAATGAGCAGTTCTTC. Together with reference TRBV9 and TRBJ2-1, the CDR3 gives the full variable domain: DSGVTQTPKHLITATGQRVTLRCSPRSGDLSVYWYQQSLDQGLQFLIQYYNGEERAKGNILERFSAQQFPDLHSELNLSSLELGDSALYFCAISVARLADNNEQFFGPGTRLTVL.

This clonotype was detected ten times or more. The chain has TRBV5-1 and TRBJ2-5; D remains ambiguous. CDR1 is SGHRS and CDR2 is YFSETQ in the germline V gene. This CDR3 is built from 14 residues. Trimming took 0 bases from V and 2 from J, leaving 8 bases between them. CDR3 in amino acids: CASSLVSEQETQYF. The CDR3 coding sequence is TGCGCCAGCAGCTTGGTTTCGGAGCAAGAGACCCAGTACTTC.

This clonotype was observed at least ten times. This sequence joins TRBV11-2 and TRBJ2-1; possible D gene TRBD2, 6 bases. The CDR3 has 13 amino acids. Trimming pared 4 bases from V and 12 bases from J, leaving 16 bases between. In germline, CDR1 is SGHAT, CDR2 FQNNGV. CDR3 coding DNA: TGTGCCAGCAGCTCCACTTGGGGGGTAGTGCAGTTCTTC. This translates into CASSSTWGVVQFF.

This clonotype came up a few times. J is TRBJ2-7 and V is TRBV5-1; the D gene could be TRBD1 or TRBD2 (5 bases each). Per germline, CDR1 SGHRS and CDR2 YFSETQ. This CDR3 is built from 14 residues. V lost 6 bases, J lost 0 bases, and 13 bases lay in between. The CDR3 reads CASTTGTASYEQYF. The CDR3, as DNA: TGCGCCAGCACCACCGGGACGGCCTCCTACGAGCAGTACTTC.

The rearrangement links TRBV5-1 to TRBJ2-3; 11 nucleotides agree with TRBD2. Losses at the gene ends were 0 bases for V and 5 bases for J; bases not matched to a gene: 5. The CDR3 sequence is 16 residues long. Germline values: CDR1 SGHRS, CDR2 YFSETQ. CDR3 sequence: CASSLVFSGREDTQYF. The CDR3 DNA sequence: TGCGCCAGCAGCTTGGTCTTTAGCGGGAGGGAAGATACGCAGTATTTT. The variable domain in full, completed from reference TRBV5-1 and TRBJ2-3, reads KAGVTQTPRYLIKTRGQQVTLSCSPISGHRSVSWYQQTPGQGLQFLFEYFSETQRNKGNFPGRFSGRQFSNSRSEMNVSTLELGDSALYLCASSLVFSGREDTQYFGPGTRLTVL.

This clonotype appeared a few times. The gene calls are TRBV7-2 and TRBJ2-5; D is possibly TRBD1 or TRBD2 (6 bases each). CDR1 and CDR2 (germline): SGHTA, FQGNSA. The CDR3 runs to 13 residues. The V end was cut by 1 base, the J end by 6 bases, with 9 bases between. The CDR3 DNA reads TGTGCCAGCAGCTTAGGGGGGGCGAAGACCCAGTACTTC. Translating gives CASSLGGAKTQYF. Supplemented by reference TRBV7-2 and TRBJ2-5, the full variable domain reads GAGVSQSPSNKVTEKGKDVELRCDPISGHTALYWYRQSLGQGLEFLIYFQGNSAPDKSGLPSDRFSAERTGGSVSTLTIQRTQQEDSAVYLCASSLGGAKTQYFGPGTRLLVL.

This chain connects TRBV5-1 to TRBJ2-2; D perhaps matches TRBD1 (6 bases). This CDR3 comprises 16 residues. Trimming stripped 6 bases from V and 6 bases from J, with 21 bases between. The germline CDR1 and CDR2 sequences are SGHRS and YFSETQ. CDR3 loop: CASTLTTGLKAGELFF. In nucleotides, the CDR3 is TGCGCCAGCACCCTTACCACAGGGTTGAAGGCCGGGGAGCTGTTTTTT.

This clonotype was found a few times. The gene calls are TRBV24-1 and TRBJ2-3; possibly TRBD2 for D (6 bases). V was pared by 3 bases and J by 4 bases, with 22 bases between. The CDR3 contains 18 residues. CDR1 and CDR2 (germline): KGHDR, SFDVKD. Here the CDR3 reads CATSDPGGTQGKADTQYF. CDR3 bases: TGTGCCACCAGTGATCCCGGCGGGACCCAAGGAAAGGCAGATACGCAGTATTTT.

At least ten counts were recorded for this clonotype. The chain recombines TRBV12-3 or TRBV12-4 with TRBJ2-1, with 13 bases matching TRBD2. V gave up 1 base and J gave up 4 bases; unmatched junction bases: 7. The CDR3 spans 18 residues. For the CDR3, the DNA is TGTGCCAGCAGTTTAGGGACTAGCGGGAGATTGGGGTACAATGAGCAGTTCTTC. This sequence encodes CASSLGTSGRLGYNEQFF.

This clonotype was detected only a few times. The chain recombines TRBV7-2 with TRBJ2-1; 15 nucleotides line up with TRBD2. CDR3 length: 19 amino acids. The ends lost 3 bases at V and 0 bases at J; junction bases unmatched: 6. The V gene's germline CDR1 is SGHTA and CDR2 FQGNSA. In DNA, the CDR3 is TGTGCCAGCAGCTTTCCGGGACTAGCGGGAGGACGCTCCTACAATGAGCAGTTCTTC. This codes for CASSFPGLAGGRSYNEQFF. Full variable domain (rest looked up from reference TRBV7-2 and TRBJ2-1): GAGVSQSPSNKVTEKGKDVELRCDPISGHTALYWYRQSLGQGLEFLIYFQGNSAPDKSGLPSDRFSAERTGGSVSTLTIQRTQQEDSAVYLCASSFPGLAGGRSYNEQFFGPGTRLTVL.

The chain employs TRBV3-1 and TRBJ1-1; 9 bases align to TRBD1. After removal of 0 bases from V and 5 bases from J, the junction contained 7 bases not matched to a gene. This CDR3 is built from 16 residues. Looked up from germline, CDR1 is LGHDT and CDR2 is YNNKEL (reference sequence). This chain's CDR3 is CASSQEGTGRGTEAFF. CDR3 coding DNA: TGTGCCAGCAGCCAAGAGGGGACAGGGAGAGGGACTGAAGCTTTCTTT.

This clonotype was detected many times. The V and J genes are TRBV10-3 and TRBJ2-3, with D hard to call. This CDR3 has 12 residues. CDR1 and CDR2 (germline): ENHRY, SYGVKD. Trimming shortened V by 0 bases and J by 12 bases, and 10 bases separated the two germline ends. The CDR3 bases are TGTGCCATCAGTGAGTCTGTTAGCCATCAGTATTTT. Protein sequence: CAISESVSHQYF.

This clonotype was seen a handful of times. The V gene is TRBV3-1, the J gene TRBJ2-1; 10 nucleotides agree with TRBD2. Germline loops: CDR1 LGHDT, CDR2 YNNKEL (reference sequence). The CDR3 runs 16 residues. Unmatched junction bases numbered 5, after V lost 4 bases and J lost 2 bases. The CDR3 loop is CASSRGLAPTYNEQFF. CDR3 nucleotide sequence: TGTGCCAGCAGCCGGGGACTAGCGCCTACCTACAATGAGCAGTTCTTC.

This clonotype has a handful of counts. This chain links TRBV19 with TRBJ2-7, with 7 bases matching TRBD2. CDR1 is LNHDA and CDR2 is SQIVND in the germline V gene (reference sequence). V was pared by 5 bases and J by 2 bases, with 12 bases of the junction left unmatched. The CDR3 totals 16 residues. The CDR3 region has the DNA TGTGCCAGTAGTCCCACGCAGCCTAGCGGAGCCTACGAGCAGTACTTC. Translation gives CASSPTQPSGAYEQYF.

This clonotype was counted a few times. The chain uses TRBV2 and TRBJ2-5; a weak D match, TRBD1 (5 bases). CDR1 and CDR2 (germline): SNHLY, FYNNEI. The V end lost 7 bases, the J end lost 5 bases, and 17 bases lay between the germline ends. The CDR3 extends over 14 amino acids. For the CDR3, the DNA is TGTGCCAGCACCCGGAGTCAGGGCGTTGAGACCCAGTACTTC. It codes for CASTRSQGVETQYF.

The rearrangement joins TRBV29-1 to TRBJ2-1; 9 nucleotides line up with TRBD1. The CDR3 is made up of 11 amino acids. V was pared by 7 bases and J by 9 bases, with 4 bases of the junction left unmatched. The V gene's germline CDR1 is SQVTM and CDR2 ANQGSEA. The CDR3: CSEGQGSEQFF. The CDR3 DNA follows: TGCAGCGAAGGACAGGGGTCTGAGCAGTTCTTC.

J is TRBJ2-1 and V is TRBV7-8; D call uncertain. With 6 bases removed from V and 7 bases from J, the gap between germline ends came to 16 bases. In germline, CDR1 is SGHVS, CDR2 FQNEAQ. The CDR3 is 14 amino acids. The CDR3 loop is CASSKGSLGNEQFF. The CDR3 bases are TGTGCCAGCAGTAAAGGGTCCCTGGGGAATGAGCAGTTCTTC. Together with reference TRBV7-8 and TRBJ2-1, the CDR3 gives the full variable domain: GAGVSQSPRYKVAKRGQDVALRCDPISGHVSLFWYQQALGQGPEFLTYFQNEAQLDKSGLPSDRFFAERPEGSVSTLKIQRTQQEDSAVYLCASSKGSLGNEQFFGPGTRLTVL.